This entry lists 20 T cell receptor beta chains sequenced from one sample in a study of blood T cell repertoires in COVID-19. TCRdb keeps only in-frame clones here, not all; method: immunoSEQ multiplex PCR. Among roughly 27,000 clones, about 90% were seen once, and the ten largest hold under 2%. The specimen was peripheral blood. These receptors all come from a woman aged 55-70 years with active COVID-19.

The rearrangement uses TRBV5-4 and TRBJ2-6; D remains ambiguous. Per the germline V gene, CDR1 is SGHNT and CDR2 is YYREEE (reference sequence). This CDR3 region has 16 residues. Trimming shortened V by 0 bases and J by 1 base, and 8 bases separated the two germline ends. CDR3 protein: CASSLDTGSGANVLTF. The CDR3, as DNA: TGTGCCAGCAGCTTGGATACGGGTTCTGGGGCCAACGTCCTGACTTTC.

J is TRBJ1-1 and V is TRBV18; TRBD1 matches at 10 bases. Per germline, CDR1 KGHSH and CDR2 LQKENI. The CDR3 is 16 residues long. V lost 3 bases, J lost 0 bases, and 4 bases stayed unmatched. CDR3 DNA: TGTGCCAGCTCACCGGACAGGGGGGGGTTGAACACTGAAGCTTTCTTT. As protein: CASSPDRGGLNTEAFF. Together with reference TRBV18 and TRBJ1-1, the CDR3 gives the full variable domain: NAGVMQNPRHLVRRRGQEARLRCSPMKGHSHVYWYRQLPEEGLKFMVYLQKENIIDESGMPKERFSAEFPKEGPSILRIQQVVRGDSAAYFCASSPDRGGLNTEAFFGQGTRLTVV.

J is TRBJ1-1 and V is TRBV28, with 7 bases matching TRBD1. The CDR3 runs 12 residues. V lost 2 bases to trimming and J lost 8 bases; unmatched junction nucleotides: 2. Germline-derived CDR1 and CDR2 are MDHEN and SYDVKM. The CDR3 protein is CASSLMTGEAFF. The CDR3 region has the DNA TGTGCCAGCAGTTTAATGACAGGGGAAGCTTTCTTT.

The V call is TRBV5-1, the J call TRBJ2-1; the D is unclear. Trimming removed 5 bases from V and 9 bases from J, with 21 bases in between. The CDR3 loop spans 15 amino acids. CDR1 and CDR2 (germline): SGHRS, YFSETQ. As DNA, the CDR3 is TGCGCCAGCAGAGATACATCCGCTCATCGTTTTGAGCAGTTCTTC. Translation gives CASRDTSAHRFEQFF.

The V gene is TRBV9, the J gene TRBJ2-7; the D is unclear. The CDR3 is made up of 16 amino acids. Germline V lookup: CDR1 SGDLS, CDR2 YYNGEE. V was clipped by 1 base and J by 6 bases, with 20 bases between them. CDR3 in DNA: TGTGCCAGCAGCGTACCCAAGACCCAGCAGAGGCGCGAGCAGTACTTC. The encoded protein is CASSVPKTQQRREQYF.

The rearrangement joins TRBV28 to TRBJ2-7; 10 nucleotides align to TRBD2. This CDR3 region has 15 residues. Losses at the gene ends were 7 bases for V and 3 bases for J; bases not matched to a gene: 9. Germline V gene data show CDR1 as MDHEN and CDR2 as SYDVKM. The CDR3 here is CASNELAGIYYEQYF. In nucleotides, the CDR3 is TGTGCCAGCAACGAACTAGCGGGAATATACTACGAGCAGTACTTC.

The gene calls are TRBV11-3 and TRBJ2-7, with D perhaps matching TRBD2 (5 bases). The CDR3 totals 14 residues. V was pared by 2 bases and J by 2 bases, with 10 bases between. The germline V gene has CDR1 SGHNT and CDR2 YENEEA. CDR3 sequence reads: CASSLRADAYEQYF. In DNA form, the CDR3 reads TGTGCCAGCAGCTTACGAGCGGACGCCTACGAGCAGTACTTC.

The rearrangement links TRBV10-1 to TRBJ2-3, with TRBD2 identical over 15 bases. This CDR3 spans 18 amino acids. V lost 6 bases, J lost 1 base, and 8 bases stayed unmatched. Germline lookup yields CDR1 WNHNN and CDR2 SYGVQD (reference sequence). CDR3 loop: CASSFGLAGGPGTDTQYF. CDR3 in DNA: TGCGCCAGCAGCTTTGGACTAGCGGGAGGGCCCGGCACAGATACGCAGTATTTT.

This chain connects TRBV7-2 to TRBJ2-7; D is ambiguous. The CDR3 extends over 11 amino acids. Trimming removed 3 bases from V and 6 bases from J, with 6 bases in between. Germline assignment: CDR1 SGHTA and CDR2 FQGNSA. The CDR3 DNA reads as TGTGCCAGCAGCTTTGGGCTCGAGCAGTACTTC. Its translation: CASSFGLEQYF.

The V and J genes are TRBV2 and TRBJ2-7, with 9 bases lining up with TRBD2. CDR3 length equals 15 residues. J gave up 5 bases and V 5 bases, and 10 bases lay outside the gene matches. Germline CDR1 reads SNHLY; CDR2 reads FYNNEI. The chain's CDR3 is CASSPSSGSVNEQYF. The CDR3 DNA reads TGTGCCAGCAGTCCGAGTAGCGGGAGTGTCAACGAGCAGTACTTC.

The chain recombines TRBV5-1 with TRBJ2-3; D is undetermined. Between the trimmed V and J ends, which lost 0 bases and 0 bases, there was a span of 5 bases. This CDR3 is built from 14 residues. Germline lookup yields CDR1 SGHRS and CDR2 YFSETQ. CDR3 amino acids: CASSLGLSTDTQYF. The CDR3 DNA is TGCGCCAGCAGCTTGGGTCTTAGCACAGATACGCAGTATTTT.

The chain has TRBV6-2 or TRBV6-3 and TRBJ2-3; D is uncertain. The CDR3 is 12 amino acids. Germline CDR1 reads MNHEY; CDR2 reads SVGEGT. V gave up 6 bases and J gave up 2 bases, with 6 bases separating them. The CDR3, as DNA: TGTGCCAGCAGCCCGGCCACAGATACGCAGTATTTT. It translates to CASSPATDTQYF.

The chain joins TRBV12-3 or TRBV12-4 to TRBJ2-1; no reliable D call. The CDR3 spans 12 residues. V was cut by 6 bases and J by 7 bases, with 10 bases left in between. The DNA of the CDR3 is TGTGCCAGCAGCTTCGCACGGAATGAGCAGTTCTTC. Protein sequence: CASSFARNEQFF.

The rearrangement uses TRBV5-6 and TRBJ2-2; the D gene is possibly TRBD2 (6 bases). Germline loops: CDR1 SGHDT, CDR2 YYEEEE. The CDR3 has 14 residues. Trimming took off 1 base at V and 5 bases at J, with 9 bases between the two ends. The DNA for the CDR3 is TGTGCCAGCAGCTTGTGGGGGGAGACCGGGGAGCTGTTTTTT. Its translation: CASSLWGETGELFF.

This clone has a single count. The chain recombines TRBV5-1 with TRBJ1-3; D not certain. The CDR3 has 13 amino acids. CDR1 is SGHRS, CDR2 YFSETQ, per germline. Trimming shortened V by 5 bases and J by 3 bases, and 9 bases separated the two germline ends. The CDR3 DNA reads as TGCGCCAGCAGGCAGTTTCTTGGAAACACCATATATTTT. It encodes CASRQFLGNTIYF.

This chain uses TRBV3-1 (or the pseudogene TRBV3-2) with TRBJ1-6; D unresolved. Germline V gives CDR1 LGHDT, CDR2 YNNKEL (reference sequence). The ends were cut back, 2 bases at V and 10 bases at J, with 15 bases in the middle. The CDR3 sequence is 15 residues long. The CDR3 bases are TGTGCCAGCAGCCAAAGTTCCGGGGTCGGGTCACCCCTCCACTTT. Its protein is CASSQSSGVGSPLHF.

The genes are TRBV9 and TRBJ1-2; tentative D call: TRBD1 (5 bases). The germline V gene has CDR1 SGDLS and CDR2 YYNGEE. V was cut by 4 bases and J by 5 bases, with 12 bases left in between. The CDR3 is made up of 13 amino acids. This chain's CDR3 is CASSSPRGYGYTF. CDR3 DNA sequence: TGTGCCAGCAGCTCGCCTAGGGGTTATGGCTACACCTTC.

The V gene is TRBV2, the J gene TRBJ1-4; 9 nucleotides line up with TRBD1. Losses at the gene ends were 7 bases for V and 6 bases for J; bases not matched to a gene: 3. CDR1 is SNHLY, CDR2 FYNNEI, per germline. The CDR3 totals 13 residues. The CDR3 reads CASKRDRDEKLFF. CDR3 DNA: TGTGCCAGCAAACGGGACAGGGATGAAAAACTGTTTTTT.

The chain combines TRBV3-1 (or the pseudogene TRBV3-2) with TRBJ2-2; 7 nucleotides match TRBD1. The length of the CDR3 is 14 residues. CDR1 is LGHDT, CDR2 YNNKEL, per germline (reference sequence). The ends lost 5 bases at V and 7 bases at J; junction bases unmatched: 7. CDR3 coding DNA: TGTGCCAGCAGCGTTAACAGGGGTGGCGGGGAGCTGTTTTTT. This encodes CASSVNRGGGELFF.

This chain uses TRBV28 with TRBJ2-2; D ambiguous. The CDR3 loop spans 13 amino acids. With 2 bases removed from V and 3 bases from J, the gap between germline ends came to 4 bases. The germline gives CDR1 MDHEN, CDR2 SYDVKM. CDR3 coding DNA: TGTGCCAGCAGTTTAGAGTACACCGGGGAGCTGTTTTTT. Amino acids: CASSLEYTGELFF.